The 18 T cell receptor beta chains in this list originate from one sample, sequenced in a study of blood T cell repertoires in COVID-19 (dated by TCRdb to about 2020). The library was prepared using the immunoSEQ multiplex PCR assay. TCRdb provides this immuneACCESS table in a form limited to in-frame rearrangements. Some clones are lacking; in checked studies, under half of them reflect an unresolved V gene, and why the rest are absent is not known. The sample table lists 90,000 to 110,000 clones, more than 80% of them with a count of one. The leading ten clones occupy around a tenth of the sample. Material: peripheral blood. Source of these receptors: a woman aged 65 to 85 with acute or convalescent COVID-19.

V usage is TRBV5-1 and J usage is TRBJ2-3; 9 bases align to TRBD2. V lost 1 base to trimming and J lost 3 bases; unmatched junction nucleotides: 18. Per the germline V gene, CDR1 is SGHRS and CDR2 is YFSETQ. CDR3 size: 20 residues. CDR3: CASSLYGVWRVAGVTDTQYF. The DNA for the CDR3 is TGCGCCAGCAGCTTGTACGGGGTTTGGCGGGTAGCGGGAGTGACAGATACGCAGTATTTT.

This clone was found many times. The J gene is TRBJ1-2, the V gene TRBV6-2 or TRBV6-3; 8 bases agree with TRBD1. Germline V gives CDR1 MNHEY, CDR2 SVGEGT. V lost 4 bases to trimming and J lost 2 bases; unmatched junction nucleotides: 3. This CDR3 region has 14 residues. CDR3 sequence: CASSFWDRNYGYTF. CDR3 nucleotides: TGTGCCAGCAGTTTTTGGGACAGGAACTATGGCTACACCTTC.

CDR3 in amino acids: CASSLELAGKGNEQFF. In DNA form, the CDR3 reads TGCGCCAGCAGCTTGGAACTAGCGGGTAAGGGCAATGAGCAGTTCTTC. This chain joins TRBV5-1 and TRBJ2-1, with 9 bases matching TRBD2. With V trimmed by 0 bases and J by 6 bases, 7 bases remained unmatched. The germline CDR1 and CDR2 sequences are SGHRS and YFSETQ. This CDR3 has 16 residues.

This clone appeared a single time. This chain connects TRBV29-1 to TRBJ1-1, with a tentative D call TRBD1 (5 bases). The V end was cut by 8 bases, the J end by 6 bases, with 13 bases between. The germline V gene encodes CDR1 SQVTM and CDR2 ANQGSEA. This CDR3 has 11 amino acids. The CDR3: CSTLAGAEAFF. The CDR3 DNA reads as TGCAGCACTCTAGCGGGGGCTGAAGCTTTCTTT.

J is TRBJ2-1 and V is TRBV30; TRBD2 aligns across 9 bases. V lost 7 bases and J lost 4; bases outside the gene matches: 11. This CDR3 is built from 15 residues. Germline assignment: CDR1 GTSNPN and CDR2 SVGIG (reference sequence). The DNA for the CDR3 is TGTGCCTTGGGGCCCGGGACTAGCACATACAATGAGCAGTTCTTC. This codes for CALGPGTSTYNEQFF.

The rearrangement uses TRBV5-4 and TRBJ2-5; 8 nucleotides agree with TRBD1. The CDR3 has 15 amino acids. The V gene end was trimmed by 4 bases and the J gene end by 5 bases; junction bases not matched to a gene: 10. Germline CDR1 SGHNT, CDR2 YYREEE (reference sequence). The CDR3 protein is CASSVRTGGGETQYF. The CDR3 DNA is TGTGCCAGCAGCGTTCGTACAGGGGGTGGGGAGACCCAGTACTTC. The full variable domain, in which reference TRBV5-4 and TRBJ2-5 provide the parts outside the CDR3, is ETGVTQSPTHLIKTRGQQVTLRCSSQSGHNTVSWYQQALGQGPQFIFQYYREEENGRGNFPPRFSGLQFPNYSSELNVNALELDDSALYLCASSVRTGGGETQYFGPGTRLLVL.

The DNA for the CDR3 is TGTGCCAGCAGTTTTGGGCAGCGGATCGAAGCTTTCTTT. This gives the protein CASSFGQRIEAFF. The chain uses TRBV12-3 or TRBV12-4 and TRBJ1-1; D uncertain. V lost 3 bases and J 8 bases, leaving 13 bases between the germline ends. The CDR3 is 13 amino acids.

This chain uses TRBV9 with TRBJ2-2; D may be TRBD2 (5 bases). CDR1 is SGDLS, CDR2 YYNGEE, per germline. Trimming left V 5 bases short and J 3 bases short, with 8 bases between. The CDR3 contains 13 residues. CDR3 DNA: TGTGCCAGCAGGACGGGATACACCGGGGAGCTGTTTTTT. Amino acids: CASRTGYTGELFF.

The chain has TRBV27 and TRBJ2-7, with 11 bases matching TRBD2. With 5 bases clipped from V and 2 bases from J, the junction kept 14 bases outside the gene matches. Germline loops: CDR1 MNHEY, CDR2 SMNVEV (reference sequence). The CDR3 sequence is 18 residues long. CDR3 DNA sequence: TGTGCCAGCAGTCGCCTAGGGACTAGCGGAATGCCCCCCTACGAGCAGTACTTC. Protein sequence: CASSRLGTSGMPPYEQYF.

V is TRBV11-2 and J is TRBJ1-2; TRBD1 matches 8 bases. V was pared by 5 bases and J by 7 bases, with 9 bases of the junction left unmatched. The CDR3 has 14 residues. The germline gives CDR1 SGHAT, CDR2 FQNNGV. The CDR3 coding sequence is TGTGCCAGCAGCAAGGACAGGGAACGGGGTGGCTACACCTTC. Protein: CASSKDRERGGYTF.

This sequence joins TRBV6-5 and TRBJ2-5, with a tentative D call TRBD1 (5 bases). Germline V lookup: CDR1 MNHEY, CDR2 SVGAGI. The CDR3 contains 13 residues. V dropped 2 bases and J dropped 9 bases, with 13 bases sitting between them. The CDR3 sequence: CASSYRTFGSQYF. The DNA for the CDR3 is TGTGCCAGCAGTTACCGGACATTTGGGTCCCAGTACTTC.

The chain links TRBV3-1 (or the pseudogene TRBV3-2) to TRBJ2-3; TRBD1 matches 9 bases. CDR1 and CDR2 from the germline V gene are LGHDT and YNNKEL (reference sequence). The CDR3 consists of 19 residues. V shed 5 bases and J 4 bases; nucleotides not matched to a gene: 19. CDR3 protein: CASSYRGLGGPERADTQYF. The CDR3 coding sequence is TGTGCCAGCAGCTACAGGGGGCTCGGGGGGCCCGAGAGGGCAGATACGCAGTATTTT.

The chain links TRBV4-2 to TRBJ2-3, with 8 positions matching TRBD2. Germline V CDR1 and CDR2: LGHNA, YNFKEQ. Losses at the gene ends were 7 bases for V and 3 bases for J; bases not matched to a gene: 12. This CDR3 is built from 16 residues. The CDR3 is CASNLTPGLETDTQYF. CDR3 nucleotide sequence: TGTGCCAGCAACCTTACTCCGGGACTAGAGACAGATACGCAGTATTTT.

This chain joins TRBV7-8 and TRBJ2-1; possible D gene TRBD2, 6 bases. The CDR3 has 16 residues. V was shortened by 0 bases and J by 7 bases, with 16 bases between the two germline ends. CDR1 SGHVS and CDR2 FQNEAQ come from the germline V gene. CDR3 sequence: CASSLAPGYGGNEQFF. CDR3 DNA: TGTGCCAGCAGCTTAGCGCCGGGGTACGGAGGGAATGAGCAGTTCTTC.

V and J are TRBV28 and TRBJ2-5, with 7 bases lining up with TRBD1. Trimming at V came to 5 bases and at J to 2 bases, leaving 11 bases not matched to a gene. Germline values: CDR1 MDHEN, CDR2 SYDVKM. The CDR3 consists of 16 residues. The CDR3 protein is CASSPTLTGWQETQYF. The DNA for the CDR3 is TGTGCCAGCAGTCCCACTTTGACAGGGTGGCAAGAGACCCAGTACTTC.

This clone occurred a few times. The V gene is TRBV7-2, the J gene TRBJ2-1; D not certain. V gave up 6 bases and J gave up 1 base, with 7 bases separating them. Germline-derived CDR1 and CDR2 are SGHTA and FQGNSA. The CDR3 sequence is 13 residues long. The DNA of the CDR3 is TGTGCCAGCAGACCGGTTTCCTACAATGAGCAGTTCTTC. Amino acids: CASRPVSYNEQFF.

This chain links TRBV6-4 with TRBJ2-3; no clear D. CDR1 is MRHNA, CDR2 SNTAGT, per germline. Between the trimmed V and J ends, which lost 3 bases and 8 bases, there was a span of 12 bases. This CDR3 comprises 13 residues. The CDR3 DNA reads as TGTGCCAGCAGTGAGTTTGGCTCTGGTACGCAGTATTTT. Translation gives CASSEFGSGTQYF.

This chain uses TRBV6-5 with TRBJ1-1; D perhaps matches TRBD1 (5 bases). The V and J ends lost 2 bases and 0 bases respectively, with 7 bases between them. The CDR3 has 14 residues. The germline V gene encodes CDR1 MNHEY and CDR2 SVGAGI. The CDR3 reads CASSYAGVNTEAFF. In DNA, the CDR3 is TGTGCCAGCAGTTACGCGGGGGTGAACACTGAAGCTTTCTTT.